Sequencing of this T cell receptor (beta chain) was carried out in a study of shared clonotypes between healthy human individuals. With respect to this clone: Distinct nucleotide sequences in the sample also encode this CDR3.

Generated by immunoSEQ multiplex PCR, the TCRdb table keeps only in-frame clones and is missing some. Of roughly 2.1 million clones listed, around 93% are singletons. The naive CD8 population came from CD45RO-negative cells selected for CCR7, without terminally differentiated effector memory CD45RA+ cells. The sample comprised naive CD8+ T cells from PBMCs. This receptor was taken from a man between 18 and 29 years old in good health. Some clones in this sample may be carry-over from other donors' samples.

The CDR3: CASSLTSGSSYEQYF. CDR3 DNA: TGCGCCAGCAGCCTAACTAGCGGGAGCTCCTACGAGCAGTACTTC. The chain employs TRBV5-1 and TRBJ2-7; 11 nucleotides match TRBD2. Germline V gives CDR1 SGHRS, CDR2 YFSETQ. CDR3 size: 15 residues. V was clipped by 4 bases and J by 0 bases; unmatched bases: 3.